This T cell receptor beta chain was captured in a study of T cells in localized non-small cell lung cancer. V was trimmed by 2 bases and J by 10 bases, leaving 9 bases between them. This CDR3 region has 12 residues. CDR1 is SEHNR, CDR2 FQNEAQ, per germline (reference sequence). The method was immunoSEQ multiplex PCR; TCRdb's version includes in-frame clones alone and lacks a portion of them. The sample consists of approximately 52,000 clones, about nine tenths of them appearing once. Study-level findings and limits: Increased T cell density in blood showed an association with longer overall survival. Out of the top 100 tumor clones, a median about 50 were seen in adjacent lung. Owing to sequencing of a solitary tumor region, heterogeneity cannot be discounted. Uninvolved adjacent lung had more T cell clonality than any other tissue, topping tumor.

Points on this clone: Its antigen is not identified.

The clonotype originates from a male donor at least 60 years old with stage III squamous cell lung carcinoma. This sample comprised peripheral blood, obtained before any cancer treatment. The chain has TRBV7-9 and TRBJ1-3; D might be TRBD1 (6 bases). CDR3 sequence (DNA): TGTGCCAGCAGCTTAAGGGGGTCGACCATATATTTT. This translates into CASSLRGSTIYF.